This TCR beta chain comes out of a study of cytomegalovirus exposure and HLA in healthy donors. Study as a whole: Later analysis reported that the 130 or so validation repertoires shared the platform of the roughly 630 first-cohort repertoires. Study-wide results and limits: According to reports, the classifier identified cytomegalovirus status with high specificity and sensitivity.

TCRdb's table, derived via immunoSEQ multiplex PCR, lists solely in-frame clones and lacks some. The data show about 140,000 clones, with approximately 87% seen just once and nearly 3% held by the top ten. This clone was detected a few times. Its antigen is not identified. CDR1 and CDR2 from the germline V gene are MGHDK and SYGVNS. V was pared by 2 bases and J by 2 bases, with 2 bases of the junction left unmatched. The CDR3 contains 14 residues. While the first cohort had several hundred subjects, the donors belonged to the separate validation cohort of about 120 subjects. The sequence derives from a man between 18 and 29 years old in good health and CMV-seronegative. The chain is built from TRBV25-1 and TRBJ2-7, with 8 bases matching TRBD1. The sample taken for sequencing was PBMCs. This CDR3 is CASSEGTGTYEQYF. For the CDR3, the DNA is TGTGCCAGCAGTGAAGGGACAGGAACCTACGAGCAGTACTTC.